The T cell receptor beta chain under discussion was sequenced for a study of cytomegalovirus exposure and HLA in healthy donors. Study-wide background: Earlier sequencing of some 190 million T cells yielded around 100 million unique TCR beta sequences. Study-wide results and caveats: A later analysis linked a missense DCLRE1C variant to TCR beta V- and J-gene trimming. According to an earlier analysis, most TCR beta V segments yielded productive rearrangements about 87% or about 30% of the time. According to the study, 160 or so TCR beta chains were cytomegalovirus-associated.

V dropped 4 bases and J dropped 1; count of bases not matched to a gene: 6. The CDR3 contains 16 residues. Germline-derived CDR1 and CDR2 are SGHRS and YFSETQ. The PCR ran on 60 Vbeta and 13 Jbeta primers. Libraries were prepared by immunoSEQ multiplex PCR; TCRdb keeps only in-frame clonotypes and omits some of them. The sample lists roughly 170,000 clones, 83% occurring once. Concerning this clone: The target antigen is unknown.

The sequence was obtained from a man aged 50 to 59 in good health and CMV-seronegative. Sequencing was carried out using PBMCs. The V gene is TRBV5-1, the J gene TRBJ2-1; 9 nucleotides match TRBD1. CDR3 coding DNA: TGCGCCAGCAGCCCCCAAGGACAGGGGTCCTACAATGAGCAGTTCTTC. Encoded protein: CASSPQGQGSYNEQFF.